This T cell receptor (beta chain) was captured by sequencing in a study of cytomegalovirus exposure and HLA in healthy donors. Study-wide context: Counted in an early data release were about 85 million unique TCRs from HLA-typed donors. Study-level findings and limits: Follow-up analysis found HLA locus-dependent TCR association rates, highest for DRB1 and lowest for HLA-C. Later on, an analysis tied 15,000 to 20,000 TCR beta sequences to HLA alleles at 0.05 false discovery rate. Most subjects' HLA-A and HLA-B alleles were reportedly predicted from TCR beta sequences.

PCR primers comprised 60 Vbeta and 13 Jbeta primers. The method was immunoSEQ multiplex PCR; TCRdb's version includes in-frame clones alone and lacks a portion of them. The data show roughly 100,000 clones, roughly 74% seen once. This CDR3 contains 14 residues. The V gene lost 6 bases and the J gene lost 7 bases, with 18 bases spanning the gap. The germline CDR1 and CDR2 sequences are SQVTM and ANQGSEA. Comment on this clone: Its antigen is still unknown.

Sequencing input: PBMCs. The J gene is TRBJ2-2, the V gene TRBV29-1; D possibly corresponds to TRBD2 (5 bases). The sequence came from a man aged 35 to 55 in good health and CMV-seronegative. The CDR3 region is CSVPGSSANGELFF. Written as DNA, the CDR3 is TGCAGCGTCCCGGGAAGTTCAGCGAACGGGGAGCTGTTTTTT.